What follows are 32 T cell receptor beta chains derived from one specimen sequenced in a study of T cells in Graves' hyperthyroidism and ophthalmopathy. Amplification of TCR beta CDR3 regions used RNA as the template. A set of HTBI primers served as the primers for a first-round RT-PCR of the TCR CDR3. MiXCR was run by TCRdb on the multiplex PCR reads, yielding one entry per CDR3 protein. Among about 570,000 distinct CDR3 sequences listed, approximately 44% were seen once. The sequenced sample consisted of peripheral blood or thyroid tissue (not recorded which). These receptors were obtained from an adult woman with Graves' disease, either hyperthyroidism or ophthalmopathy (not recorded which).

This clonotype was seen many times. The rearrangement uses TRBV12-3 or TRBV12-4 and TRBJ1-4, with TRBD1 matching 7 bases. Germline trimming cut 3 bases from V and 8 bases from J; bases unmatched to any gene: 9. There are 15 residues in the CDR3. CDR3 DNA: TGTGCCAGCAGTTTGGGTTCAGGGGGACGGGAAAAACTGTTTTTT. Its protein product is CASSLGSGGREKLFF.

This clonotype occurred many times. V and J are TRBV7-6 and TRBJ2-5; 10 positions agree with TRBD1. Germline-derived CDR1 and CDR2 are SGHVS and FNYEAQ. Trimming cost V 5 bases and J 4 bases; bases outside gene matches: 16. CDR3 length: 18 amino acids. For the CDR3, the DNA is TGTGCCAGCAGCCCCTACACCGGGACAGGGGTGGCGGGAGAGACCCAGTACTTC. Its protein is CASSPYTGTGVAGETQYF. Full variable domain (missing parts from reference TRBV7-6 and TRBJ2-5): GAGVSQSPRYKVTKRGQDVALRCDPISGHVSLYWYRQALGQGPEFLTYFNYEAQQDKSGLPNDRFSAERPEGSISTLTIQRTEQRDSAMYRCASSPYTGTGVAGETQYFGPGTRLLVL.

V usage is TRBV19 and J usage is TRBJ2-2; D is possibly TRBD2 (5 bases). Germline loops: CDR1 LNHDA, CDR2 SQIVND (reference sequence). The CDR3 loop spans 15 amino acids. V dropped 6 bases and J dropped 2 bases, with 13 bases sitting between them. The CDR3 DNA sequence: TGTGCCAGTAGCGATGGCGGGTACAACACCGGGGAGCTGTTTTTT. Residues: CASSDGGYNTGELFF.

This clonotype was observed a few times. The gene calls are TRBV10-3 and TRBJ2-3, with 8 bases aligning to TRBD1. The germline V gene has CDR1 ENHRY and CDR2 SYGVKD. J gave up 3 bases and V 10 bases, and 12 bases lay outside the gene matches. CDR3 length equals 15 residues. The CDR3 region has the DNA TGTGCCACCGAGAGCCTCAGGGGGCGAACAGATACGCAGTATTTT. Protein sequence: CATESLRGRTDTQYF.

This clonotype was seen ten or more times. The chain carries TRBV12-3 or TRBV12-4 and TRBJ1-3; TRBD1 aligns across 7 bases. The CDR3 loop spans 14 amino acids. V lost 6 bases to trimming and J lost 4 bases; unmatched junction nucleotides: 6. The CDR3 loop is CASRPPGQGNTIYF. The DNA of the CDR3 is TGTGCCAGCAGGCCCCCGGGACAGGGAAACACCATATATTTT.

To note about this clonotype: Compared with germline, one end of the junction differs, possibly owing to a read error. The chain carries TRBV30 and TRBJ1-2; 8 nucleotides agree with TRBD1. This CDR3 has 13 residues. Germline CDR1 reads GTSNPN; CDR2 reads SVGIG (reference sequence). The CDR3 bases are TGTGCCTGGAGTAGGGGACAGGTCTATAGCTACACCTTC. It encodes CAWSRGQVYSYTF.

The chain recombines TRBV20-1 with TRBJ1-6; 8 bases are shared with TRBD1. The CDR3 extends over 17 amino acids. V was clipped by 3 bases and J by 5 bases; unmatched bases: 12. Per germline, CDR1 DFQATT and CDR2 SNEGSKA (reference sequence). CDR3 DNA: TGCAGTGCTAGGATCTTTGGACAGGGTGGGAATAATTCACCCCTCCACTTT. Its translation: CSARIFGQGGNNSPLHF.

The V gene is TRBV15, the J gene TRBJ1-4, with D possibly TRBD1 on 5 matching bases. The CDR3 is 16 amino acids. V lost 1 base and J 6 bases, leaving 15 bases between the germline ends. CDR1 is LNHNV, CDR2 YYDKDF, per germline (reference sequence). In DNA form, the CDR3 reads TGTGCCACCAGCAGAGTAAGCAAGGGGCCAGATGAAAAACTGTTTTTT. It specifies CATSRVSKGPDEKLFF. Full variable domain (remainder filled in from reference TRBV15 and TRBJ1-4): DAMVIQNPRYQVTQFGKPVTLSCSQTLNHNVMYWYQQKSSQAPKLLFHYYDKDFNNEADTPDNFQSRRPNTSFCFLDIRSPGLGDTAMYLCATSRVSKGPDEKLFFGSGTQLSVL.

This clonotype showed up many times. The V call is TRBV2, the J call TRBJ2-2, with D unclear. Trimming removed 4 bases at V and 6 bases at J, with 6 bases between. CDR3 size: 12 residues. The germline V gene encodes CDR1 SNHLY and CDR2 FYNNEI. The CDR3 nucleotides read TGTGCCAGCAGTGGAGGAGCCGGGGAGCTGTTTTTT. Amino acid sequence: CASSGGAGELFF.

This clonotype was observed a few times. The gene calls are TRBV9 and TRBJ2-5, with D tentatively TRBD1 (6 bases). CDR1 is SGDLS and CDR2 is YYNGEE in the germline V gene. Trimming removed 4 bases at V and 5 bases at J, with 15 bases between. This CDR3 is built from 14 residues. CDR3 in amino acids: CASSQGSMSETQYF. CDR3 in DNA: TGTGCCAGCAGCCAGGGGTCGATGAGCGAGACCCAGTACTTC.

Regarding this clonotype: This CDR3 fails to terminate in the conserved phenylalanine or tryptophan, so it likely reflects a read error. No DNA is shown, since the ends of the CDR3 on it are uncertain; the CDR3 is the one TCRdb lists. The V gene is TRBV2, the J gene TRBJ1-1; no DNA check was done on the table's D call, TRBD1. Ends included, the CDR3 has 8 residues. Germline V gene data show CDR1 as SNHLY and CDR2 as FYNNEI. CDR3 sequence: CASSRDFS.

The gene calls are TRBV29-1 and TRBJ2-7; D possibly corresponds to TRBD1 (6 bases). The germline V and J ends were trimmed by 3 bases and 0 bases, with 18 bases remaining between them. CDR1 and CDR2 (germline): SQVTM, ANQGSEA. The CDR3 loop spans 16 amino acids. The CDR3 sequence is CSVEGTTQGGSYEQYF. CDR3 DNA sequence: TGCAGCGTTGAGGGGACCACACAAGGGGGCTCCTACGAGCAGTACTTC.

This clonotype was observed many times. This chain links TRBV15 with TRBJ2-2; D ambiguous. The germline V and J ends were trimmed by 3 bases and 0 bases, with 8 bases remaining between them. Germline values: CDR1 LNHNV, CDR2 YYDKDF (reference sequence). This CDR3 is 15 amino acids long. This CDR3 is CATSSAGSNTGELFF. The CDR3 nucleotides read TGTGCCACCAGCAGCGCCGGCTCGAACACCGGGGAGCTGTTTTTT.

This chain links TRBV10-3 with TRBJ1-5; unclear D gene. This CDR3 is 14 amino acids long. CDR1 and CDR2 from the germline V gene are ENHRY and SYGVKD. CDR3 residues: CAREGGKWNQPQHF. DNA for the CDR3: TGTGCTAGAGAAGGCGGGAAATGGAATCAGCCCCAGCATTTT.

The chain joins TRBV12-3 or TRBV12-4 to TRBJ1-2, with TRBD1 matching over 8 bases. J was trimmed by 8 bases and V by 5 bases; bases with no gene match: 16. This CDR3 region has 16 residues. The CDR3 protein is CASSRTGRTLVMGYTF. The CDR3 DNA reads TGTGCCAGCAGTCGGACAGGGCGAACCTTAGTTATGGGCTACACCTTC.

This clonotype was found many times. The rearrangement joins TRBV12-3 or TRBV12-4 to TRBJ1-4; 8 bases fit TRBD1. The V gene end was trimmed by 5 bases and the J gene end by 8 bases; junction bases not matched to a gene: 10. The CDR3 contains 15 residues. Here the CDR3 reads CASSEQGQEGEKLFF. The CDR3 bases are TGTGCCAGCAGTGAACAGGGACAGGAGGGGGAAAAACTGTTTTTT.

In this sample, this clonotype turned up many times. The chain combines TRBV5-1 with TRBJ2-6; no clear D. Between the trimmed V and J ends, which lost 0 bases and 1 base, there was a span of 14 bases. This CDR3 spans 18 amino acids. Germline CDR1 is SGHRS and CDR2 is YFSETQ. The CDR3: CASSLASPRASGANVLTF. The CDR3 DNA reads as TGCGCCAGCAGCTTGGCCTCCCCAAGAGCGTCTGGGGCCAACGTCCTGACTTTC.

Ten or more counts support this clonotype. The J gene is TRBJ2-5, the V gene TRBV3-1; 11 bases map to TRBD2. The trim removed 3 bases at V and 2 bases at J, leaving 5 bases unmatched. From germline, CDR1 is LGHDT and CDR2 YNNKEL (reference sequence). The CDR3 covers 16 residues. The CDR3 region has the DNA TGTGCCAGCAGCCAGGGAGGGACTAGCGGACAAGAGACCCAGTACTTC. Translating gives CASSQGGTSGQETQYF.

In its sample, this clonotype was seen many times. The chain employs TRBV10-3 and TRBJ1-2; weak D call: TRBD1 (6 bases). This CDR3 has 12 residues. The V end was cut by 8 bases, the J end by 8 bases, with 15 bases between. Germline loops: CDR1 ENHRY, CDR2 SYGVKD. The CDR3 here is CAIEEQGKGYTF. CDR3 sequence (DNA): TGTGCCATCGAAGAGCAGGGGAAGGGCTACACCTTC.

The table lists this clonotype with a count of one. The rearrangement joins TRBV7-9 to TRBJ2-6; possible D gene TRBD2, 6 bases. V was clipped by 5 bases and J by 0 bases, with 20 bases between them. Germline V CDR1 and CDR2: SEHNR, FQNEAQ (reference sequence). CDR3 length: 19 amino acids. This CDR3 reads CASSPGALSLPSGANVLTF. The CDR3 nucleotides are TGTGCCAGCAGCCCGGGAGCCCTCTCCCTCCCCTCTGGGGCCAACGTCCTGACTTTC.

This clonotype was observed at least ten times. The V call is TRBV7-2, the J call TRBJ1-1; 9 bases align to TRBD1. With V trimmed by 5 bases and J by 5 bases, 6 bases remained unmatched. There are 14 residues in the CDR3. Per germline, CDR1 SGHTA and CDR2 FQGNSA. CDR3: CASSPQQGATEAFF. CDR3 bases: TGTGCCAGCAGCCCACAACAGGGGGCGACTGAAGCTTTCTTT.

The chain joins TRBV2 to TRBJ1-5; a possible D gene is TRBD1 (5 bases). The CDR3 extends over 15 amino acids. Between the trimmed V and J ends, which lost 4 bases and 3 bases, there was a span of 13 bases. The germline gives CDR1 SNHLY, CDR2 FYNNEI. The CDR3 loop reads CASSADRGPNQPQHF. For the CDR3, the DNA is TGTGCCAGCAGTGCAGACAGAGGGCCCAATCAGCCCCAGCATTTT.

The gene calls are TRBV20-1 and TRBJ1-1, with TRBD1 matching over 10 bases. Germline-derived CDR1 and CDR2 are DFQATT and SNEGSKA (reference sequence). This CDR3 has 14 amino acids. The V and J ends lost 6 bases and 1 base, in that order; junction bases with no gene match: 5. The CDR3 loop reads CSARDRGKNTEAFF. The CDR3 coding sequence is TGCAGTGCACGGGACAGGGGCAAGAACACTGAAGCTTTCTTT.

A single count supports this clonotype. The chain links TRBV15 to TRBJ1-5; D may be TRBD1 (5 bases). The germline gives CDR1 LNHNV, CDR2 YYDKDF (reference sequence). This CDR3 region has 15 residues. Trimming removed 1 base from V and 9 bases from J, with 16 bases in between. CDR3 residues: CATSRGVGGVMPQHF. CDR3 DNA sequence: TGTGCCACCAGCAGAGGGGTGGGGGGGGTGATGCCCCAGCATTTT.

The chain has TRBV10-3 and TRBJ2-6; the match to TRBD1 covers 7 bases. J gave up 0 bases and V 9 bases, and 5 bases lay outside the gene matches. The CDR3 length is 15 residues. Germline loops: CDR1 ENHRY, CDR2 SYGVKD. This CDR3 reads CAIGTEASGANVLTF. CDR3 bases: TGTGCCATAGGGACAGAAGCCTCTGGGGCCAACGTCCTGACTTTC.

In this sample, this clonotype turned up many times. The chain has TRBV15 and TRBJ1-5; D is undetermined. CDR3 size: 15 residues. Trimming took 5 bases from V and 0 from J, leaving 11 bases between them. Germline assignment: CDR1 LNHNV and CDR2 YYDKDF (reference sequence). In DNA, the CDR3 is TGTGCCACCAGCTTTAGACGGTATAGCAATCAGCCCCAGCATTTT. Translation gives CATSFRRYSNQPQHF. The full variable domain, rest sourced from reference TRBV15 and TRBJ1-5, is DAMVIQNPRYQVTQFGKPVTLSCSQTLNHNVMYWYQQKSSQAPKLLFHYYDKDFNNEADTPDNFQSRRPNTSFCFLDIRSPGLGDTAMYLCATSFRRYSNQPQHFGDGTRLSIL.

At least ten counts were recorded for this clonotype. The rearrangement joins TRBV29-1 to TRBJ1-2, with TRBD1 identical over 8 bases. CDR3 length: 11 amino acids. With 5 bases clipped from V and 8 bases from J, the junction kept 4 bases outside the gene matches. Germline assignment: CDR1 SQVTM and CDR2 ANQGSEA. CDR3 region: CSVPSGGGYTF. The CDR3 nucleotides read TGCAGCGTTCCTTCAGGGGGCGGCTACACCTTC.

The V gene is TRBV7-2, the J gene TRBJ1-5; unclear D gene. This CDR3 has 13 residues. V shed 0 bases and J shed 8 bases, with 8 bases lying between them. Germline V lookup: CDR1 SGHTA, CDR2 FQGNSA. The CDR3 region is CASSLAGSKPQHF. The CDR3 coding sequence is TGTGCCAGCAGCTTAGCAGGGTCTAAGCCCCAGCATTTT.

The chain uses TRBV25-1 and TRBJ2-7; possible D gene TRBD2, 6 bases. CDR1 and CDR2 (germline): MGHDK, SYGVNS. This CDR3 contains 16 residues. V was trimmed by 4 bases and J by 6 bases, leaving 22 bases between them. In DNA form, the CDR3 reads TGTGCCAGCAGTGCTAGAGGGGAACGGGAGTATGGCGAGCAGTACTTC. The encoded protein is CASSARGEREYGEQYF.

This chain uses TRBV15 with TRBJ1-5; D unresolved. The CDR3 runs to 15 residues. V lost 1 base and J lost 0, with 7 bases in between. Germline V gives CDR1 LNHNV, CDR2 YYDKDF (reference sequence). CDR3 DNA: TGTGCCACCAGCAGAGTAGAATATAGCAATCAGCCCCAGCATTTT. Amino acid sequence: CATSRVEYSNQPQHF.

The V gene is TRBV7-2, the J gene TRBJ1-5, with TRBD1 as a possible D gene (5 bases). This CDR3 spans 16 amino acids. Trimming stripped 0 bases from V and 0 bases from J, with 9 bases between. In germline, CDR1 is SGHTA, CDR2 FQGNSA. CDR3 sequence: CASSLAAGYSNQPQHF. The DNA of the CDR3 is TGTGCCAGCAGCTTAGCGGCAGGGTATAGCAATCAGCCCCAGCATTTT.

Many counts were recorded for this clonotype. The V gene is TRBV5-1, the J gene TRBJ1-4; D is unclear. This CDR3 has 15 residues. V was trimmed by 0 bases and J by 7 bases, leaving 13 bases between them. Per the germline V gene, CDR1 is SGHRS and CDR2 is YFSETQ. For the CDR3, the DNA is TGCGCCAGCAGCTTGGGATCAGGATGGTTTGAAAAACTGTTTTTT. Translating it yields CASSLGSGWFEKLFF.